This T cell receptor (beta chain) was documented in a study of blood T cell repertoires in COVID-19 (dated by TCRdb to about 2020). As for the study more broadly: The collaborator samples originated in the United States, Italy and Spain and spanned the acute and convalescent phases of COVID-19. The samples were drawn from two sources: the first 160 participants of the ongoing ImmuneRACE study, and 1,200 or so subjects contributed by 6 global collaborators. Where available, HLA class I and class II types were obtained from metadata supplied by the sample provider rather than from assay-based typing. Sample metadata almost always included a de-identified subject ID, COVID-19 status, age in years and sex. Deeply sampled blood TCRbeta repertoires from subjects exposed to, actively infected with, or recovered from COVID-19 were included in the dataset. The repertoires were released in a freely available public database meant as a resource for research on the immune response to SARS-CoV-2. The material from the prospective study consisted of cDNA or gDNA derived from T cells, B-cell-depleted T cells, or PBMCs. What the study reported, not specific to this receptor: The amount of clinical and demographic metadata varied by source and participant and was provided uncurated.

Participants in the prospective study were enrolled through a virtual design, were aged 18 to 89 years, and lived in roughly 25 United States geographic areas. In the prospective study, participants were assigned to cohorts based on the clinical history participants reported in a screening survey and a study questionnaire. Exposed participants were defined as having been in contact with someone with a PCR-confirmed or clinician-diagnosed COVID-19 case within 2 weeks of study entry. Each participant in the prospective study had whole blood, serum and a nasopharyngeal or oropharyngeal swab collected by mobile phlebotomists. Participants in the prospective study had the option to provide additional blood draws and questionnaires over an approximately 2-month period. Blood samples from the prospective study were shipped frozen or at room temperature prior to DNA extraction. TCRbeta CDR3 regions were amplified from genomic DNA using the immunoSEQ Assay, a bias-controlled multiplex PCR. Per the source publication's procedure: Nucleated cell counts per sample were estimated from amplification of reference gene primers within the assay. To quantify the absolute abundance of each unique TCRbeta CDR3 rearrangement, sequence reads were collapsed and filtered. For each sample, productive Simpson clonality was calculated as the square root of Simpson's diversity index across productive rearrangements. TCRdb provides this immuneACCESS table in a form limited to in-frame rearrangements. Some clones are lacking; in checked studies, under half of them reflect an unresolved V gene, and why the rest are absent is not known. That table gives V, J and clone size, and the DNA gave D and trimming. A total of 150,000 or so clones appear in this sample, 87% of them only once. 3.5% to 4.5% of the sample goes to the ten largest clones.

Notes on this clone: Its antigen target is currently unknown. No base qualities exist here, and no much larger clone lies one base off it.

CDR1 and CDR2 (SGHDT, YYEEEE) derive from the germline V gene. From the cysteine through the phenylalanine, the CDR3 covers 15 amino acids. The only DNA kept is the CDR3, 45 bases in frame from the first base. V and J are trimmed by 1 base and 4 bases, and the gene matches miss 4 bases of the junction. The receptor was isolated from a woman between 35 and 50 years old who had been exposed to COVID-19. This sequence uses TRBV5-6 and TRBJ1-4, and 7 junction bases match TRBD1. Sequencing was performed on PBMCs or T cells enriched from blood (not recorded which). CDR3 reads: CASSLTGAGNEKLFF. DNA sequence: TGTGCCAGCAGCTTGACAGGGGCGGGTAATGAAAAACTGTTTTTT. With all but the CDR3 taken from the reference TRBV5-6 and TRBJ1-4 genes, the full variable domain is: DAGVTQSPTHLIKTRGQQVTLRCSPKSGHDTVSWYQQALGQGPQFIFQYYEEEERQRGNFPDRFSGHQFPNYSSELNVNALLLGDSALYLCASSLTGAGNEKLFFGSGTQLSVL.